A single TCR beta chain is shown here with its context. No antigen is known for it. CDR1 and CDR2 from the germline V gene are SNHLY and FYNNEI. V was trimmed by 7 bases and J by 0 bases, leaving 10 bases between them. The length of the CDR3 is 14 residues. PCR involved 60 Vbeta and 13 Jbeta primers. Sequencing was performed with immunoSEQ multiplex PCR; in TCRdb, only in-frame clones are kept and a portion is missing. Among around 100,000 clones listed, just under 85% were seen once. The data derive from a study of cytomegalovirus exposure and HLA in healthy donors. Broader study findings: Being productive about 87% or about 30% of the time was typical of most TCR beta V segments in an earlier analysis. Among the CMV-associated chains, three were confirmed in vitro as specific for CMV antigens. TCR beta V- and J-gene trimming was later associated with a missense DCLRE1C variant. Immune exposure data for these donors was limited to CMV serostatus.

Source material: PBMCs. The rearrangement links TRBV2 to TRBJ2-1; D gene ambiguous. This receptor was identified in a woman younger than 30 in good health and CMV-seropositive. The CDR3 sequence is CASTKQSSYNEQFF. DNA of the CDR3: TGTGCCAGCACGAAGCAAAGCTCCTACAATGAGCAGTTCTTC.